The 13 T cell receptor beta chains presented below share a single source sample, sequenced in a study of T cells in localized non-small cell lung cancer. Sequencing used immunoSEQ multiplex PCR; TCRdb keeps in-frame clones, though not all of them. This repertoire shows 100,000 to 150,000 clones, approximately 88% found once; its top ten account for 1.5% to 2%. This specimen was peripheral blood, taken before any cancer treatment. These receptors were taken from an older female donor with stage I lung adenocarcinoma.

V is TRBV6-6 and J is TRBJ1-4; D not certain. This CDR3 contains 13 residues. The germline CDR1 and CDR2 sequences are MNHNY and SVGAGI (reference sequence). The V and J ends lost 6 bases and 7 bases respectively, with 12 bases between them. The CDR3 region has the DNA TGTGCCAGCAGGGACGGGGTGCGTGAAAAACTGTTTTTT. Translating it yields CASRDGVREKLFF.

The gene calls are TRBV10-1 and TRBJ1-4; D unresolved. The CDR3 is 14 residues long. Germline V CDR1 and CDR2: WNHNN, SYGVQD (reference sequence). Trimming pared 8 bases from V and 6 bases from J, leaving 16 bases between. The CDR3 DNA reads TGCGCCAGCCTCCTTTACCGCGTGGATGAAAAACTGTTTTTT. Its protein product is CASLLYRVDEKLFF.

This clone came up once. The V call is TRBV19, the J call TRBJ2-2; D might be TRBD2 (6 bases). Germline V gene lookup returns CDR1 LNHDA and CDR2 SQIVND (reference sequence). The CDR3 totals 17 residues. Trimming took 0 bases from V and 4 from J, leaving 15 bases between them. Written as DNA, the CDR3 is TGTGCCAGTAGTATAGAGGCGGCGGGATGGAGCACCGGGGAGCTGTTTTTT. This encodes CASSIEAAGWSTGELFF.

The gene calls are TRBV18 and TRBJ2-3; TRBD1 matches at 9 bases. V lost 1 base to trimming and J lost 5 bases; unmatched junction nucleotides: 4. The germline CDR1 and CDR2 sequences are KGHSH and LQKENI. The CDR3 totals 15 residues. CDR3 DNA: TGTGCCAGCTCACCACAGGGACAGGGATTAGATACGCAGTATTTT. As protein: CASSPQGQGLDTQYF.

The chain employs TRBV11-2 and TRBJ2-7, with D unclear. The CDR3 has 12 residues. V was shortened by 5 bases and J by 4 bases, with 9 bases between the two germline ends. Germline CDR1 reads SGHAT; CDR2 reads FQNNGV. The CDR3: CASSRWGYEQYF. Here the CDR3 DNA reads TGTGCCAGCAGCCGTTGGGGATACGAGCAGTACTTC. Supplemented by reference TRBV11-2 and TRBJ2-7, the full variable domain reads EAGVAQSPRYKIIEKRQSVAFWCNPISGHATLYWYQQILGQGPKLLIQFQNNGVVDDSQLPKDRFSAERLKGVDSTLKIQPAKLEDSAVYLCASSRWGYEQYFGPGTRLTVT.

This chain connects TRBV7-9 to TRBJ2-5; a weak D match, TRBD1 (6 bases). The V end was cut by 4 bases, the J end by 5 bases, with 11 bases between. The CDR3 spans 13 residues. The germline CDR1 and CDR2 sequences are SEHNR and FQNEAQ (reference sequence). The CDR3 loop reads CASSYRARETQYF. CDR3 nucleotide sequence: TGTGCCAGCAGCTACAGGGCCCGGGAGACCCAGTACTTC.

V and J are TRBV6-5 and TRBJ1-1, with D tentatively TRBD1 (5 bases). V was pared by 2 bases and J by 0 bases, with 7 bases between. CDR1 and CDR2 (germline): MNHEY, SVGAGI. CDR3 length: 14 residues. The CDR3 reads CASSYRGMNTEAFF. The CDR3 DNA reads as TGTGCCAGCAGTTACAGGGGCATGAACACTGAAGCTTTCTTT.

The chain uses TRBV10-3 and TRBJ2-1; TRBD2 matches 12 bases. The germline V gene encodes CDR1 ENHRY and CDR2 SYGVKD. The CDR3 length is 13 residues. Trimming cost V 6 bases and J 10 bases; bases outside gene matches: 4. CDR3: CAISPGLAGEQFF. DNA for the CDR3: TGTGCCATCAGCCCCGGACTAGCGGGAGAGCAGTTCTTC.

The J gene is TRBJ2-1, the V gene TRBV19; the D gene is possibly TRBD1 (6 bases). CDR1 and CDR2 from the germline V gene are LNHDA and SQIVND (reference sequence). V was shortened by 4 bases and J by 5 bases, with 15 bases between the two germline ends. The CDR3 totals 15 residues. The CDR3 region is CASSTAGTRNNEQFF. The DNA for the CDR3 is TGTGCCAGTAGTACGGCCGGGACAAGGAACAATGAGCAGTTCTTC.

Comment on this clone: This sample includes further DNA sequences coding for the same CDR3. The rearrangement uses TRBV6-5 and TRBJ2-7; 11 positions agree with TRBD2. The CDR3 is 15 residues long. CDR1 and CDR2 (germline): MNHEY, SVGAGI. V shed 3 bases, J shed 3 bases, and the junction held 4 bases outside the gene matches. This CDR3 is CASSYGTSGYYEQYF. DNA for the CDR3: TGTGCCAGCAGTTATGGGACTAGCGGATACTACGAGCAGTACTTC.

This rearrangement joins TRBV29-1 to TRBJ2-3; D is unresolved. Trimming pared 3 bases from V and 0 bases from J, leaving 7 bases between. The CDR3 covers 13 residues. The V gene's germline CDR1 is SQVTM and CDR2 ANQGSEA. CDR3 nucleotide sequence: TGCAGCGTTGATTCTCCTAGCACAGATACGCAGTATTTT. It is translated as CSVDSPSTDTQYF.

This clone has a single count. This chain uses TRBV19 with TRBJ2-7; unclear D gene. This CDR3 is built from 16 residues. The germline V gene has CDR1 LNHDA and CDR2 SQIVND (reference sequence). V lost 5 bases and J 2 bases, leaving 19 bases between the germline ends. CDR3 bases: TGTGCCAGTAGTGCCGGATTGAATCGACCGGCCTACGAGCAGTACTTC. This sequence encodes CASSAGLNRPAYEQYF.

The chain uses TRBV5-4 and TRBJ2-2; D is possibly TRBD1 (5 bases). Trimming took off 3 bases at V and 6 bases at J, with 9 bases between the two ends. From germline, CDR1 is SGHNT and CDR2 YYREEE (reference sequence). The CDR3 sequence is 13 residues long. CDR3 protein: CASSSSGSGELFF. The CDR3 bases are TGTGCCAGCAGCTCGTCAGGGTCCGGGGAGCTGTTTTTT.